The source of this T cell receptor beta chain is a study of beta chain features in type 1 diabetes. General study results and limits: Cells with high TCR expression could be over-represented by cDNA sequencing. Type 1 diabetes patients showed fewer insertions and more deletions at VDJ junctions. Compared to healthy donors, patients appeared to have naive, central memory and Treg TCRB repertoires that were more alike. Shorter TCRB CDR3s, moderately but significantly so, marked every one of the four CD4+ subsets in Type 1 diabetes patients.

This clone was seen only a few times. Its matching antigen is unknown. V was pared by 7 bases and J by 0 bases, with 9 bases between. Germline CDR1 SEHNR, CDR2 FQNEAQ (reference sequence). The CDR3 has 13 residues. The authors reverse transcribed all of the isolated RNA, so sequencing captured expressed TCRB transcripts. Here immunoSEQ multiplex PCR was the method, and the copy in TCRdb shows in-frame clones only, minus some. The sample has over 40,000 clones, over 50% seen once; the top ten hold 2.1%. Specimen: Tregs from blood. This clonotype was sampled from a young woman in good health. This chain uses TRBV7-9 with TRBJ1-2; D not resolved. DNA of the CDR3: TGTGCCAGCAACTGGGAGGCTAACTATGGCTACACCTTC. Amino acid sequence: CASNWEANYGYTF.